This section outlines one TCR beta chain sequence together with its context. No antigen is known for it. Sequence at one end of the junction differs from germline and may be a read error. The data stem from a study of T cell responses to AZD1222 COVID-19 vaccine. The protocol was immunoSEQ multiplex PCR, while the TCRdb copy is restricted to in-frame clones and leaves out a portion. Here the sample spans some 120,000 clones, about nine tenths being singletons. Study-wide results and caveats: Reports indicate that nearly half of spike-specific TCRs are directed at unmutated variant regions.

Germline-derived CDR1 and CDR2 are GTSNPN and SVGIG (reference sequence). The length of the CDR3 is 13 residues. J is TRBJ2-7 and V is TRBV30; D is undetermined. The clonotype comes from an adult who received the MenACWY meningococcal vaccine as a control. The sequencing here drew on peripheral blood, taken 28 days after the second dose of the MenACWY control vaccine. The CDR3 DNA follows: TGTGCCCGGAGCCTCGTGGTGGTCTACGAGCAGTACTTC. As protein: CARSLVVVYEQYF.